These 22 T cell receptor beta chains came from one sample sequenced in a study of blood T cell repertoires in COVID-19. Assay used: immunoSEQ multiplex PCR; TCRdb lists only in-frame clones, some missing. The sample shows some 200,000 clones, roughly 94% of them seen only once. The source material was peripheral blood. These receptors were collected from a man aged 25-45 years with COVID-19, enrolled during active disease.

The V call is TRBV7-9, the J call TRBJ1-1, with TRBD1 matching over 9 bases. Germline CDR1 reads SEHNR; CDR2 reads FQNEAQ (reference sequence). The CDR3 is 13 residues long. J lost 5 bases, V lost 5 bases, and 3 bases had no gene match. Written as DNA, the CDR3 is TGTGCCAGCAGCACAGGACAGGGGACTGAAGCTTTCTTT. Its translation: CASSTGQGTEAFF.

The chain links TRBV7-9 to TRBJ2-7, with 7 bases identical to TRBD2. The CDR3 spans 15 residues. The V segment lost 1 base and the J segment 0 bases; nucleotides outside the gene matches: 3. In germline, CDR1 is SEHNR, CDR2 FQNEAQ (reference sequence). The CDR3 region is CASSLGGGGSYEQYF. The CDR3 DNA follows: TGTGCCAGCAGCTTAGGTGGCGGGGGCTCCTACGAGCAGTACTTC.

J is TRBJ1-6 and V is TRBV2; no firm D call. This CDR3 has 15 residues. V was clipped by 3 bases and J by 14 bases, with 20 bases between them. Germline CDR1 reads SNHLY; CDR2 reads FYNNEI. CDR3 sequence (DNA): TGTGCCAGCAGTGAGCTCGGTAGGTCAGGTGCCACCCTCCACTTT. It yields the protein CASSELGRSGATLHF.

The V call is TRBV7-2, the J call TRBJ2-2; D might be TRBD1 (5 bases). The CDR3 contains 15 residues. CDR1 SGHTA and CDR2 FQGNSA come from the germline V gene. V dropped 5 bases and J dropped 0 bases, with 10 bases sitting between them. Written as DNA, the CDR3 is TGTGCCAGCAGCGCCCCAGGGTCGAACACCGGGGAGCTGTTTTTT. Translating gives CASSAPGSNTGELFF.

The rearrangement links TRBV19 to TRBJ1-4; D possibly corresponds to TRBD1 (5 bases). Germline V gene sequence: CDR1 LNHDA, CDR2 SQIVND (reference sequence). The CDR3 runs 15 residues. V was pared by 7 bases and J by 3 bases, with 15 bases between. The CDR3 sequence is CASNHPGGANEKLFF. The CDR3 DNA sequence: TGTGCCAGTAATCACCCGGGGGGGGCTAATGAAAAACTGTTTTTT.

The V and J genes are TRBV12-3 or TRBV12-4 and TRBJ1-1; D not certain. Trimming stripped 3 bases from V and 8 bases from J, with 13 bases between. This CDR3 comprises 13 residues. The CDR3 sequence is CASSFGGRLEAFF. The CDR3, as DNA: TGTGCCAGCAGTTTCGGAGGGAGGCTCGAAGCTTTCTTT.

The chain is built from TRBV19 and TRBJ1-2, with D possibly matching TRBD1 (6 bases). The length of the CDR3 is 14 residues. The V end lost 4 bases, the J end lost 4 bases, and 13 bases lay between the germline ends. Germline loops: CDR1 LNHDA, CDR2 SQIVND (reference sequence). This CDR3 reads CASSNNREPYGYTF. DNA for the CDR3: TGTGCCAGTAGTAATAACAGGGAGCCCTATGGCTACACCTTC.

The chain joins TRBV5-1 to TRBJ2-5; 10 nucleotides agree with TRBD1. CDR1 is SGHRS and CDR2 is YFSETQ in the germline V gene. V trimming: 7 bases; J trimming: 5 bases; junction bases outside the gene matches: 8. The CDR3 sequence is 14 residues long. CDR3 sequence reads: CASRPTGGAETQYF. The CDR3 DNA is TGCGCCAGCCGCCCGACAGGGGGCGCGGAGACCCAGTACTTC.

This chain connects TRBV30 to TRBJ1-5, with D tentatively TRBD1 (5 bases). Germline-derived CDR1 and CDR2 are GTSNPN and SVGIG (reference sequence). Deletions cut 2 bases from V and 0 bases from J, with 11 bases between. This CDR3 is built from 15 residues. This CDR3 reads CAWSPRGYSNQPQHF. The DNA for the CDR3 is TGTGCCTGGAGTCCCCGGGGGTATAGCAATCAGCCCCAGCATTTT.

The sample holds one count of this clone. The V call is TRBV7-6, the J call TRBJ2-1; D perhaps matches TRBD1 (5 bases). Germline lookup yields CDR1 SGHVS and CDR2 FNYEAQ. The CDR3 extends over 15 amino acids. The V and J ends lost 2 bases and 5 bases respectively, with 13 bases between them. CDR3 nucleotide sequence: TGTGCCAGCAGCTTAACGGAGACAGTTAACAATGAGCAGTTCTTC. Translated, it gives CASSLTETVNNEQFF.

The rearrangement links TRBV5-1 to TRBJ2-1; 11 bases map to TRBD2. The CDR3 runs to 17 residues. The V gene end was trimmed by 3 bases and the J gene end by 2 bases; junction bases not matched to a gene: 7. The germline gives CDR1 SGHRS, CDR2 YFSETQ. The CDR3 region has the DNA TGCGCCAGCAGCTCCAGCTTAGCGGGGGGGGCCTACAATGAGCAGTTCTTC. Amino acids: CASSSSLAGGAYNEQFF. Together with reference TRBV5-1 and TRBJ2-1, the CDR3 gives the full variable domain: KAGVTQTPRYLIKTRGQQVTLSCSPISGHRSVSWYQQTPGQGLQFLFEYFSETQRNKGNFPGRFSGRQFSNSRSEMNVSTLELGDSALYLCASSSSLAGGAYNEQFFGPGTRLTVL.

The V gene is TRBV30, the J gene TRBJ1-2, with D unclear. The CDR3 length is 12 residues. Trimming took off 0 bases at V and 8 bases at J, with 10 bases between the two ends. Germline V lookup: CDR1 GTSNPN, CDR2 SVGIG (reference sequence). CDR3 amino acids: CAWSVRLEGYTF. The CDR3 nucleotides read TGTGCCTGGAGTGTTAGACTAGAGGGCTACACCTTC.

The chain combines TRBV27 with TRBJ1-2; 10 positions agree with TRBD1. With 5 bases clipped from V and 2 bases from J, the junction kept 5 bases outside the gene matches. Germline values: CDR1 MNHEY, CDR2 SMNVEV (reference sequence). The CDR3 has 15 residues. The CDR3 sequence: CASSGPGQGNYGYTF. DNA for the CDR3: TGTGCCAGCAGTGGACCGGGACAGGGGAACTATGGCTACACCTTC.

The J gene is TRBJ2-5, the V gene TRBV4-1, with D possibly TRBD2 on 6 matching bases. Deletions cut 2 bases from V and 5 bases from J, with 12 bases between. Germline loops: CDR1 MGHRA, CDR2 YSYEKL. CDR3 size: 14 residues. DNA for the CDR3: TGCGCCAGCAGCCAATTAACCAGCGGGGAGACCCAGTACTTC. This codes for CASSQLTSGETQYF.

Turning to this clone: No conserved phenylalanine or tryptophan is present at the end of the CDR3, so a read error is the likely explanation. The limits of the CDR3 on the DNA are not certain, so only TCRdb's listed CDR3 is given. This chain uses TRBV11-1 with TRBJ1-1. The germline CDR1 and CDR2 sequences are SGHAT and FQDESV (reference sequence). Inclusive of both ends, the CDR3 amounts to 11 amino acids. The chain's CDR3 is CASSLKTRGSV.

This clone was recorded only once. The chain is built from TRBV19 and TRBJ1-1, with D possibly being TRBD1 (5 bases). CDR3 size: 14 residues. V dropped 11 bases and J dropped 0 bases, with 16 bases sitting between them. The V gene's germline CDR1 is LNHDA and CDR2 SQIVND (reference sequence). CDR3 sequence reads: CACRRQLMNTEAFF. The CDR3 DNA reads TGTGCCTGCCGAAGACAGCTCATGAACACTGAAGCTTTCTTT. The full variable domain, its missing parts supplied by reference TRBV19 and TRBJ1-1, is DGGITQSPKYLFRKEGQNVTLSCEQNLNHDAMYWYRQDPGQGLRLIYYSQIVNDFQKGDIAEGYSVSREKKESFPLTVTSAQKNPTAFYLCACRRQLMNTEAFFGQGTRLTVV.

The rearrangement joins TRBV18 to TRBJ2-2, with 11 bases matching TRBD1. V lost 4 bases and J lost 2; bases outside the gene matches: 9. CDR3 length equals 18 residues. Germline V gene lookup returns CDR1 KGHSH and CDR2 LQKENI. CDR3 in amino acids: CASSLIGQGALNTGELFF. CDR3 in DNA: TGTGCCAGCTCACTCATCGGACAGGGGGCGCTTAACACCGGGGAGCTGTTTTTT.

The CDR3 loop is CASRREVSSGGQFF. In DNA, the CDR3 is TGTGCCAGCAGGCGGGAGGTTTCTAGCGGCGGTCAGTTCTTC. The rearrangement links TRBV6-5 to TRBJ2-1, with TRBD2 identical over 8 bases. With 6 bases clipped from V and 13 bases from J, the junction kept 14 bases outside the gene matches. Germline V gives CDR1 MNHEY, CDR2 SVGAGI. The CDR3 is 14 amino acids.

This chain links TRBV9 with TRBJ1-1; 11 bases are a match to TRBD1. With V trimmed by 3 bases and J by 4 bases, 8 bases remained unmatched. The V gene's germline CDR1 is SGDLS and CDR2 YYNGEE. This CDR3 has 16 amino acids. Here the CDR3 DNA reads TGTGCCAGCAGCGCCTACGGGGGACAGGGGGGCACTGAAGCTTTCTTT. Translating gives CASSAYGGQGGTEAFF.

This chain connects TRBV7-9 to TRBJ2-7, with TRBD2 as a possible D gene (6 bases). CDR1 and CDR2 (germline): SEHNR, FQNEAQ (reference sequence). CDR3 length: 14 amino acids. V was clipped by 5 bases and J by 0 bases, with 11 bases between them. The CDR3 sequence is CASSPDYSSYEQYF. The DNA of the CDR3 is TGTGCCAGCAGCCCGGACTACTCCTCCTACGAGCAGTACTTC.

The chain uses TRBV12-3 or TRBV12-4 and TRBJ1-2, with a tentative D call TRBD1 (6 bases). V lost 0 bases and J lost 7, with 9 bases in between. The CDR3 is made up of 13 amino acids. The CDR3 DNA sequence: TGTGCCAGCAGTTTAGCCCGGGGGGCTGGCTACACCTTC. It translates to CASSLARGAGYTF.

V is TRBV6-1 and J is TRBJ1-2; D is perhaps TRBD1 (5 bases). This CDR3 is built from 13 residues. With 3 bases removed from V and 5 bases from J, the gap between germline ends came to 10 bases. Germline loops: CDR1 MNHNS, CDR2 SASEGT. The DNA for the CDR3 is TGTGCCAGCAGTGAGACGGCAGGGTATGGCTACACCTTC. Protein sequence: CASSETAGYGYTF.